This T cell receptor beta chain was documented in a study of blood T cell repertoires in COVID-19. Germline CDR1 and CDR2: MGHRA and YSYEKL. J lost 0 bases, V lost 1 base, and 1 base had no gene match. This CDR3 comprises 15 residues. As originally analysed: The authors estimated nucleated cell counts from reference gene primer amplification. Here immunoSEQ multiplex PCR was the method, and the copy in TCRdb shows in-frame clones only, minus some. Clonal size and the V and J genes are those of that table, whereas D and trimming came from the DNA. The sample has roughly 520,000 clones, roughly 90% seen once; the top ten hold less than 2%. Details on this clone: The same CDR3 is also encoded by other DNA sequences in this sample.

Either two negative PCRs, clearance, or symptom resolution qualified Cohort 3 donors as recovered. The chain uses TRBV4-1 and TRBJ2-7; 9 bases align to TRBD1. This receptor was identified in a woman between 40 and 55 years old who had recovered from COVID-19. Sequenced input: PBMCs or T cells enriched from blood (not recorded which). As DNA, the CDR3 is TGCGCCAGCAGCCAAGGGACAGGGGCCTCCTACGAGCAGTACTTC. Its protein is CASSQGTGASYEQYF.